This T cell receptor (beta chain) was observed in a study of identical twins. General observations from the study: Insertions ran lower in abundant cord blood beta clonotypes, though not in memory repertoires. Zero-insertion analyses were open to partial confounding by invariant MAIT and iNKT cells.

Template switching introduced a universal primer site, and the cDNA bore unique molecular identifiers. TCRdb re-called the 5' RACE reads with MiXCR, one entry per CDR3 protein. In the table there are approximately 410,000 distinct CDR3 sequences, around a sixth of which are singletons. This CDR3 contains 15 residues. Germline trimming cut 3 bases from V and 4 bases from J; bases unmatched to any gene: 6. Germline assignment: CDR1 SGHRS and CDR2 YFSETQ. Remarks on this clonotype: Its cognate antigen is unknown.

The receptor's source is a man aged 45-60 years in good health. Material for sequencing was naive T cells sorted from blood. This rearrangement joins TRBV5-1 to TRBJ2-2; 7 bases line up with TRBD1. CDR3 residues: CASSWQTGVTGELFF. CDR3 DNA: TGCGCCAGCAGCTGGCAAACAGGGGTCACCGGGGAGCTGTTTTTT.